A single sample is the source of the 13 T cell receptor beta chains below, sequenced in a study of T cells in Graves' hyperthyroidism and ophthalmopathy. Using RNA transcripts as the source, TCR beta CDR3 regions were amplified. The HTBI set primed first-round TCR CDR3 RT-PCR. TCRdb redid the calling of the multiplex PCR reads with MiXCR, one entry per CDR3 protein. This table has more than 350,000 distinct CDR3 sequences, more than 12% appearing once. Sample: blood. The receptors come from a woman in her twenties or thirties with Graves' hyperthyroidism.

This clonotype was picked up a small number of times. The chain links TRBV7-9 to TRBJ1-2; TRBD1 aligns across 9 bases. The germline V gene has CDR1 SEHNR and CDR2 FQNEAQ (reference sequence). The CDR3 runs 17 residues. V shed 6 bases and J 5 bases; nucleotides not matched to a gene: 16. CDR3: CASRSGTGKGAVYGYTF. The CDR3 region has the DNA TGTGCCAGCAGGTCCGGGACAGGGAAGGGGGCCGTTTATGGCTACACCTTC.

This clonotype has a handful of counts. The rearrangement links TRBV20-1 to TRBJ1-1; TRBD1 matches 8 bases. The V and J ends lost 5 bases and 3 bases, in that order; junction bases with no gene match: 11. The CDR3 has 15 amino acids. Germline V gene data show CDR1 as DFQATT and CDR2 as SNEGSKA (reference sequence). CDR3 loop: CSAPPRTGLDTEAFF. The DNA of the CDR3 is TGCAGTGCTCCTCCTCGGACAGGGCTGGACACTGAAGCTTTCTTT.

This clonotype was found many times. The V gene is TRBV12-3 or TRBV12-4, the J gene TRBJ2-5; TRBD1 or TRBD2 may be the D gene (5 bases each). The V and J ends lost 4 bases and 5 bases respectively, with 11 bases between them. The CDR3 totals 13 residues. The CDR3 DNA is TGTGCCAGCAGTTACGGGGCCGGGGAGACCCAGTACTTC. This gives the protein CASSYGAGETQYF.

The chain uses TRBV10-3 and TRBJ2-7, with 7 nucleotides matching TRBD1. This CDR3 has 15 residues. Germline loops: CDR1 ENHRY, CDR2 SYGVKD. J was trimmed by 4 bases and V by 2 bases; bases with no gene match: 8. The CDR3 nucleotides are TGTGCCATCAGTGAGGCCGGGACAGACGATTACGAGCAGTACTTC. It yields the protein CAISEAGTDDYEQYF.

The V and J genes are TRBV6-1 and TRBJ2-7; D not certain. The CDR3 length is 13 residues. The germline V gene encodes CDR1 MNHNS and CDR2 SASEGT. V lost 6 bases to trimming and J lost 3 bases, with 12 bases between them. CDR3 sequence: CASRRAALYEQYF. The CDR3 DNA reads TGTGCCAGCAGAAGGGCAGCCCTCTACGAGCAGTACTTC.

A few counts support this clonotype. V usage is TRBV19 and J usage is TRBJ2-1; 16 bases are a match to TRBD2. The germline CDR1 and CDR2 sequences are LNHDA and SQIVND (reference sequence). CDR3 length: 23 amino acids. V gave up 5 bases and J gave up 5 bases; unmatched junction bases: 24. CDR3 sequence (DNA): TGTGCCAGTAGTTTAAGACAGGACCTAAAACCGGGACTAGCGGGAGGGCGAAACAATGAGCAGTTCTTC. Its translation: CASSLRQDLKPGLAGGRNNEQFF. The complete variable domain, with remaining parts taken from reference TRBV19 and TRBJ2-1, reads DGGITQSPKYLFRKEGQNVTLSCEQNLNHDAMYWYRQDPGQGLRLIYYSQIVNDFQKGDIAEGYSVSREKKESFPLTVTSAQKNPTAFYLCASSLRQDLKPGLAGGRNNEQFFGPGTRLTVL.

This clonotype came up many times. CDR3 nucleotide sequence: TGCGCCAGCAGCAACGGACTAGCGGGAAACACAGATACGCAGTATTTT. Translation: CASSNGLAGNTDTQYF. V and J are TRBV5-1 and TRBJ2-3; TRBD2 agrees at 12 bases. CDR1 and CDR2 from the germline V gene are SGHRS and YFSETQ. This CDR3 is built from 16 residues. J lost 2 bases, V lost 4 bases, and 5 bases had no gene match.

In the case of this clonotype: The junction departs from the called germline gene at one end, perhaps through a read error. V and J are TRBV30 and TRBJ2-5; TRBD2 aligns across 11 bases. CDR3 length equals 13 residues. Germline values: CDR1 GTSNPN, CDR2 SVGIG (reference sequence). The CDR3 DNA reads TGTGTCTGGAGCATAGCGGGAGGGGAGACCCAGTACTTC. Translation: CVWSIAGGETQYF.

There are many counts of this clonotype. J is TRBJ2-7 and V is TRBV27; 9 nucleotides align to TRBD1. The junction had 12 bases not matched to a gene; V was cut back by 6 bases and J by 3 bases. Germline CDR1 reads MNHEY; CDR2 reads SMNVEV (reference sequence). This CDR3 is 16 amino acids long. CDR3 amino acids: CASRISQGAGNYEQYF. CDR3 coding DNA: TGTGCCAGCAGGATATCACAGGGGGCGGGGAACTACGAGCAGTACTTC.

The V and J genes are TRBV30 and TRBJ1-2; D is undetermined. The CDR3 is made up of 11 amino acids. The germline gives CDR1 GTSNPN, CDR2 SVGIG (reference sequence). Trimming shortened V by 2 bases and J by 8 bases, and 9 bases separated the two germline ends. CDR3 nucleotides: TGTGCCTGGAGTCCCCGGGCGGGCTACACCTTC. The encoded protein is CAWSPRAGYTF.

This clonotype occurred a few times. The chain carries TRBV20-1 and TRBJ2-7; D unresolved. In germline, CDR1 is DFQATT, CDR2 SNEGSKA (reference sequence). Trimming removed 0 bases from V and 3 bases from J, with 15 bases in between. The CDR3 spans 15 residues. The CDR3 protein is CSARDSRALGYEQYF. CDR3 sequence (DNA): TGCAGTGCTAGAGATTCGCGCGCGCTGGGCTACGAGCAGTACTTC.

The rearrangement uses TRBV5-4 and TRBJ2-7, with TRBD2 matching over 7 bases. The CDR3 length is 15 residues. From germline, CDR1 is SGHNT and CDR2 YYREEE (reference sequence). Trimming took 0 bases from V and 2 from J; bases not matched to a gene: 5. CDR3 sequence reads: CASSLAQRGTYEQYF. The CDR3 DNA sequence: TGTGCCAGCAGCTTGGCCCAGCGGGGAACCTACGAGCAGTACTTC.

This clonotype was observed a few times. CDR3 sequence (DNA): TGTGCCAGCACCCCGACAGGGGAGGTGAATGAGCAGTTCTTC. It specifies CASTPTGEVNEQFF. The chain combines TRBV12-3 or TRBV12-4 with TRBJ2-1; the match to TRBD1 covers 8 bases. The V and J ends lost 7 bases and 7 bases, in that order; junction bases with no gene match: 9. This CDR3 region has 14 residues.